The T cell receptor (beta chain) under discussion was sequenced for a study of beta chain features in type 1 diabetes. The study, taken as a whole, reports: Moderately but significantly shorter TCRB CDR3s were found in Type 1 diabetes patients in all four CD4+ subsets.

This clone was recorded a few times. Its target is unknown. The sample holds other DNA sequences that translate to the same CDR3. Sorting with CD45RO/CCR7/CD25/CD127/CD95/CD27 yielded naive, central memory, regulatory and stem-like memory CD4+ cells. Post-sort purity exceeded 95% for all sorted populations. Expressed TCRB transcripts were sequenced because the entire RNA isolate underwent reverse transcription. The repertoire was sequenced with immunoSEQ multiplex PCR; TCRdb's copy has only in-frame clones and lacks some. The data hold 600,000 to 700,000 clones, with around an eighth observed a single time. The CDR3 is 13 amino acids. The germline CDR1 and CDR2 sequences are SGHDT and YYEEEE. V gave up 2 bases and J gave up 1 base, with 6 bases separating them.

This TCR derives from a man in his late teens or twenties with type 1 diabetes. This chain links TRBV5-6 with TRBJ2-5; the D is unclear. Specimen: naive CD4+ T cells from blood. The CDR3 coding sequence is TGTGCCAGCAGCTTAAGAGGCCAAGAGACCCAGTACTTC. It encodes CASSLRGQETQYF.